These 4 T cell receptor beta chains came from one sample sequenced in a study of T cell clonality in common variable immunodeficiency. Broader study findings: Fewer deletions and N-nucleotide insertions were reportedly seen in common variable immunodeficiency TCR beta sequences.

The table came from immunoSEQ multiplex PCR; TCRdb's copy has only in-frame clones and leaves some out. The data show tens of thousands of clones, with none appearing a single time. These receptors have no known antigen. The sequenced sample consisted of peripheral blood mononuclear cells. These receptors were taken from a human donor with common variable immunodeficiency.

This clone has only a few counts. The read ends 3 residues early relative to the CDR3; the germline J gene fills the gap. The V and J genes are TRBV6-1 and TRBJ1-5; 8 nucleotides align to TRBD1. The V gene's germline CDR1 is MNHNS and CDR2 SASEGT. The CDR3 has 19 residues. Germline trimming cut 1 base from V and 0 bases from J; bases unmatched to any gene: 11. CDR3 protein: CASSEDRGRGPYSNQPQHF. The DNA read from the CDR3 is TGTGCCAGCAGTGAAGATCGGGGCAGGGGGCCCTATAGCAATCAGCCC.

In its sample, this clone was seen many times. Sequencing ends 3 residues short of the CDR3 end; the germline J gene provides the rest. The chain couples TRBV18 to TRBJ1-1, with D unresolved. Trimming took 5 bases from V and 0 from J, leaving 7 bases between them. Per the germline V gene, CDR1 is KGHSH and CDR2 is LQKENI. CDR3 length: 13 residues. The CDR3 is CASSSTMNTEAFF. The sequenced CDR3 bases are TGTGCCAGCTCATCAACAATGAACACTGAA.

This clone was seen ten or more times. The CDR3 is cut off 3 residues early in the read; its end comes from the germline J gene. The chain recombines TRBV19 with TRBJ2-7; 11 bases are a match to TRBD1. The J segment lost 3 bases and the V segment lost 3 bases, leaving 1 base of the junction unmatched. This CDR3 contains 14 residues. Germline V gives CDR1 LNHDA, CDR2 SQIVND (reference sequence). CDR3 DNA, as far as it was read: TGTGCCAGTAGTATCGGGACAGGGGGCTACGAG. This translates into CASSIGTGGYE. The complete CDR3 reads CASSIGTGGYEQYF.

This clone was recorded a few times. The DNA ends 3 residues before the CDR3 does, and the rest of the CDR3 is filled in from the germline J gene. The chain joins TRBV6-2 or TRBV6-3 to TRBJ2-4; TRBD1 might be the D (6 bases). The CDR3 length is 14 residues. Germline CDR1 reads MNHEY; CDR2 reads SVGEGT. V lost 6 bases and J 5 bases, leaving 14 bases between the germline ends. This CDR3 reads CASRTQGLQNIQYF. Incomplete CDR3 DNA: TGTGCCAGCAGGACCCAGGGGCTACAAAACATT.